One and the same sample provided the 3 T cell receptor beta chains below, sequenced in a study of monozygotic twins with inflammatory bowel disease. TCRdb reprocessed the 5' RACE reads and reports one entry per CDR3 protein, with no DNA. The sample has roughly 150,000 distinct CDR3 sequences, and its top ten clones hold more than 0.95%. Material for sequencing was blood. The source of these receptors is a human donor with ulcerative colitis or Crohn's disease, or a healthy co-twin of an affected twin (not recorded which).

This CDR3 reads CASSERVIGYTF. The rearrangement uses TRBV6-1 and TRBJ1-2. Germline V CDR1 and CDR2: MNHNS, SASEGT. CDR3 length equals 12 residues.

J is TRBJ2-1 and V is TRBV27; TCRdb designates TRBD2, a call that cannot be tested without DNA. The germline gives CDR1 MNHEY, CDR2 SMNVEV (reference sequence). The CDR3 sequence is 14 residues long. The CDR3 protein is CASSFTSGSWEQFF.

V usage is TRBV12-3 or TRBV12-4 and J usage is TRBJ2-5. The CDR3 runs 11 residues. The CDR3 spells CASTSGETQYF.